These 21 T cell receptor beta chains share one sample of origin, sequenced in a study. TCRdb fed the 5' RACE reads into MiXCR, producing one record per CDR3 protein. The repertoire includes 25,000 to 40,000 distinct CDR3 sequences, less than 25% of them detected once, and roughly 4.5% sits in the top ten. Sequencing input: memory CD4+ T cells sorted from blood. The subset here: memory CD4+ T cells, CD4+CD45RO+CD25-. Receptors were obtained from a female donor with breast cancer.

This clonotype was detected once. The J gene is TRBJ1-2, the V gene TRBV9; D is perhaps TRBD1 (6 bases). V gave up 4 bases and J gave up 7 bases, with 14 bases separating them. This CDR3 spans 13 amino acids. The germline CDR1 and CDR2 sequences are SGDLS and YYNGEE. The CDR3 protein is CASSLGGGTGYTF. The CDR3 DNA is TGTGCCAGCAGCCTTGGGGGGGGCACTGGCTACACCTTC.

CDR3 sequence: CASRTDADTQYF. The CDR3 DNA follows: TGTGCCAGCAGGACAGACGCAGATACGCAGTATTTT. This chain uses TRBV27 with TRBJ2-3, with D perhaps TRBD1 (5 bases). The V end was cut by 6 bases, the J end by 4 bases, with 8 bases between. This CDR3 is 12 amino acids long. Germline CDR1 reads MNHEY; CDR2 reads SMNVEV (reference sequence).

As regards this clonotype: A read error may be the cause here, since a much bigger clone is one base away. The CDR3 sequence is CAGSRQGTGTQYF. DNA of the CDR3: TGTGCCGGCAGCCGACAGGGTACGGGTACGCAGTATTTT. V usage is TRBV7-2 and J usage is TRBJ2-3; 7 positions agree with TRBD1. CDR1 and CDR2 (germline): SGHTA, FQGNSA. This CDR3 is built from 13 residues.

Worth noting for this clonotype: One end of the junction varies from germline; a read error may be responsible. The chain has TRBV4-1 and TRBJ2-3; D gene ambiguous. Germline values: CDR1 MGHRA, CDR2 YSYEKL. The CDR3 runs 13 residues. The CDR3: CASSQVSVDTQYF. CDR3 DNA sequence: TGTGCCAGCAGCCAAGTATCTGTAGATACGCAGTATTTT.

V usage is TRBV4-1 and J usage is TRBJ1-4; D gene uncertain. Per the germline V gene, CDR1 is MGHRA and CDR2 is YSYEKL. The V end lost 5 bases, the J end lost 10 bases, and 8 bases lay between the germline ends. CDR3 length: 11 amino acids. The chain's CDR3 is CASSELGKLFF. The CDR3 nucleotides read TGCGCCAGCAGCGAACTGGGAAAACTGTTTTTT.

The chain carries TRBV3-1 and TRBJ2-2; D is perhaps TRBD1 or TRBD2 (5 bases each). V was shortened by 0 bases and J by 6 bases, with 8 bases between the two germline ends. Germline CDR1 and CDR2: LGHDT and YNNKEL (reference sequence). The CDR3 consists of 14 residues. For the CDR3, the DNA is TGTGCCAGCAGCCAAGACGGGGCCCCCGGGGAGCTGTTTTTT. As protein: CASSQDGAPGELFF.

This clonotype has just one count. A much more abundant neighbour one base away suggests this may be a read error. This chain links TRBV4-1 with TRBJ2-5; D might be TRBD2 (5 bases). Trimming took 1 base from V and 3 from J, leaving 9 bases between them. The germline CDR1 and CDR2 sequences are MGHRA and YSYEKL. This CDR3 region has 14 residues. This chain's CDR3 is CASSQGAAEETQYF. In nucleotides, the CDR3 is TGCGCCAGCAGCCAAGGGGCAGCGGAAGAGACCCAGTACTTC.

Remarks on this clonotype: A much larger clone differs by one base, so this may be a read error. The chain carries TRBV28 and TRBJ2-7, with D perhaps TRBD2 (5 bases). The CDR3 is made up of 13 amino acids. Looked up from germline, CDR1 is MDHEN and CDR2 is SYDVKM. Trimming took off 3 bases at V and 0 bases at J, with 6 bases between the two ends. DNA of the CDR3: TGTGCCAGCAGTTTCGGGGTCTCCTACGAGCAGTACTTC. It translates to CASSFGVSYEQYF.

This chain joins TRBV19 and TRBJ1-6; tentative D call: TRBD1 (5 bases). The V and J ends lost 9 bases and 5 bases respectively, with 14 bases between them. Germline V gives CDR1 LNHDA, CDR2 SQIVND (reference sequence). This CDR3 is 14 amino acids long. Here the CDR3 reads CASAGDGNNSPLHF. CDR3 coding DNA: TGTGCCAGCGCCGGGGACGGTAATAATTCACCCCTCCACTTT.

In the case of this clonotype: A much larger clone is a single base away; this may be a read error. This chain uses TRBV6-5 with TRBJ2-3; TRBD2 agrees at 7 bases. There are 13 residues in the CDR3. Germline V CDR1 and CDR2: MNHEY, SVGAGI. Written as DNA, the CDR3 is TGTGCCACCCTGCGGGGGAGCACAGATACGCAGTGTTTT. Protein product: CATLRGSTDTQCF.

Ten or more counts support this clonotype. The chain employs TRBV4-1 and TRBJ2-1; TRBD1 might be the D (6 bases). The ends were cut back, 4 bases at V and 7 bases at J, with 17 bases in the middle. The CDR3 length is 15 residues. The germline gives CDR1 MGHRA, CDR2 YSYEKL. CDR3 amino acids: CASSLKGGGGNEQFF. The CDR3 DNA is TGCGCCAGCAGCCTAAAGGGTGGGGGCGGGAATGAGCAGTTCTTC.

This clonotype has more than one count but fewer than ten. The junction departs from germline at one end; a sequencing error may be responsible. This chain connects TRBV6-2 or TRBV6-3 to TRBJ1-1; D may be TRBD1 (5 bases). The CDR3 has 12 amino acids. Germline CDR1 reads MNHEY; CDR2 reads SVGEGT. The CDR3 loop reads CASSYQGTKAFF. CDR3 coding DNA: TGTGCCAGCAGTTATCAGGGCACTAAAGCTTTCTTT.

Concerning this clonotype: This may be a read error: a much more frequent sequence differs by one nucleotide. Lacking the conserved final phenylalanine or tryptophan, this CDR3 likely reflects a read error. The V call is TRBV4-3, the J call TRBJ2-7; 7 bases are shared with TRBD1. Germline CDR1 LGHNA, CDR2 YSLEER. V lost 1 base to trimming and J lost 0 bases; unmatched junction nucleotides: 6. The CDR3 runs to 16 residues. CDR3: CASSQVTGTVSYEQYL. CDR3 DNA: TGCGCCAGCAGCCAAGTTACCGGGACAGTCTCCTACGAGCAGTACCTC.

CDR3 in DNA: TGTGCCAGCAGCTTGATCAGAGGAAATCGGAATGAGCAGTTCTTC. Protein sequence: CASSLIRGNRNEQFF. V usage is TRBV5-4 and J usage is TRBJ2-1; unclear D gene. Trimming removed 1 base at V and 7 bases at J, with 15 bases between. CDR1 is SGHNT and CDR2 is YYREEE in the germline V gene (reference sequence). CDR3 length equals 15 residues.

This clonotype occurred a few times. The chain has TRBV29-1 and TRBJ2-5, with 10 bases aligning to TRBD2. The CDR3 is 15 amino acids. Germline trimming cut 0 bases from V and 4 bases from J; bases unmatched to any gene: 5. The germline V gene encodes CDR1 SQVTM and CDR2 ANQGSEA. In nucleotides, the CDR3 is TGCAGCGTTGAAGAGGCACTAGCGGGGACAGAGACCCAGTACTTC. Its translation is CSVEEALAGTETQYF.

This clonotype came up many times. The chain has TRBV5-6 and TRBJ2-2; D assignment may be TRBD1 or TRBD2 (5 bases each). CDR3 length equals 16 residues. Per germline, CDR1 SGHDT and CDR2 YYEEEE. V dropped 4 bases and J dropped 1 base, with 14 bases sitting between them. In DNA form, the CDR3 reads TGTGCCAGCAGCGAAGGGGAGCAAATGAACACCGGGGAGCTGTTTTTT. It encodes CASSEGEQMNTGELFF.

A word on this clonotype: A junction boundary mismatches the germline segment, possibly from a read error. The chain recombines TRBV4-1 with TRBJ2-5, with 12 bases matching TRBD1. Germline V gives CDR1 MGHRA, CDR2 YSYEKL. The CDR3 spans 16 residues. The CDR3 loop reads CASSQAGTGGQKTQYF. The CDR3 region has the DNA TGCGCCAGCAGCCAAGCCGGGACAGGGGGCCAAAAGACCCAGTACTTC.

This chain's CDR3 is CASSQTARRDTDTQYF. CDR3 in DNA: TGCGCCAGCAGCCAAACTGCGAGACGAGACACAGATACGCAGTATTTT. The gene calls are TRBV4-1 and TRBJ2-3; D is ambiguous. This CDR3 is built from 16 residues. Per germline, CDR1 MGHRA and CDR2 YSYEKL. V gave up 2 bases and J gave up 2 bases, with 14 bases separating them.

A remark on this clonotype: An end of the junction differs from the germline gene, which may be a read error. V gene TRBV5-1 combines with J gene TRBJ2-3; TRBD1 agrees at 8 bases. CDR3 length equals 16 residues. The germline gives CDR1 SGHRS, CDR2 YFSETQ. The CDR3: CASSLLTGGTTDTQYF. The CDR3 nucleotides are TGCGCCAGCAGCTTGCTCACAGGGGGAACCACAGATACGCAGTACTTT.

This chain connects TRBV5-6 to TRBJ2-7, with D possibly being TRBD1 (6 bases). Germline V gene sequence: CDR1 SGHDT, CDR2 YYEEEE. The CDR3 is made up of 13 amino acids. V was clipped by 2 bases and J by 3 bases, with 9 bases between them. The CDR3 protein is CASSFGTHYEQYF. The CDR3 nucleotides read TGTGCCAGCAGCTTCGGGACACACTACGAGCAGTACTTC.

This clonotype has ten or more counts. The chain combines TRBV4-2 with TRBJ2-1; D might be TRBD2 (6 bases). V was pared by 7 bases and J by 8 bases, with 24 bases between. The CDR3 extends over 16 amino acids. CDR1 and CDR2 from the germline V gene are LGHNA and YNFKEQ. The CDR3 loop is CASTPVASDYTDEQFF. As DNA, the CDR3 is TGTGCCAGCACCCCTGTGGCTAGCGACTACACGGATGAGCAGTTCTTC.